These 29 T cell receptor beta chains originate from one sample sequenced in a study of breast tumors, draining lymph nodes, adjacent tissues. Via MiXCR, TCRdb re-called the multiplex PCR reads, giving one row per CDR3 protein. There are about 180,000 distinct CDR3 sequences in the sample; about 33% occur only once, and roughly 4.3% lies in the top ten. Breast cancer patients provided tissue from their axillary draining lymph nodes. What was sequenced was axillary lymph node tissue. Source of these receptors: a female donor with breast cancer. Some clones in this sample may be carry-over from other donors' samples.

This clonotype was detected once. V and J are TRBV7-2 and TRBJ1-5; D is ambiguous. This CDR3 has 16 amino acids. The V and J ends lost 1 base and 1 base respectively, with 11 bases between them. Germline V gives CDR1 SGHTA, CDR2 FQGNSA. CDR3 region: CASSLGGWASNQPQHF. The DNA for the CDR3 is TGTGCCAGCAGCTTAGGGGGATGGGCAAGCAATCAGCCCCAGCATTTT.

The rearrangement uses TRBV4-3 and TRBJ2-5; 11 bases agree with TRBD2. The germline V gene encodes CDR1 LGHNA and CDR2 YSLEER. V trimming: 1 base; J trimming: 5 bases; junction bases outside the gene matches: 6. The CDR3 totals 16 residues. This chain's CDR3 is CASSQVTSGIGETQYF. CDR3 sequence (DNA): TGCGCCAGCAGCCAAGTGACTAGCGGGATTGGGGAGACCCAGTACTTC.

The J gene is TRBJ2-1, the V gene TRBV3-1, with D possibly matching TRBD2 (5 bases). Germline V gene data show CDR1 as LGHDT and CDR2 as YNNKEL (reference sequence). V lost 4 bases, J lost 0 bases, and 10 bases lay in between. The CDR3 runs 15 residues. In DNA form, the CDR3 reads TGTGCCAGCAGCCGTAGCGAGAGCTCCTACAATGAGCAGTTCTTC. This sequence encodes CASSRSESSYNEQFF.

The CDR3 region is CATRESGYEQYF. CDR3 nucleotide sequence: TGTGCCACGCGGGAGAGTGGCTACGAGCAGTACTTC. The V and J genes are TRBV10-3 and TRBJ2-7; TRBD2 matches at 7 bases. V lost 10 bases and J lost 3; bases outside the gene matches: 6. Germline values: CDR1 ENHRY, CDR2 SYGVKD. The CDR3 totals 12 residues.

This clonotype has a count of ten or more. The rearrangement uses TRBV20-1 and TRBJ2-2, with 14 bases identical to TRBD2. This CDR3 comprises 15 residues. CDR1 is DFQATT and CDR2 is SNEGSKA in the germline V gene (reference sequence). V dropped 6 bases and J dropped 6; count of bases not matched to a gene: 6. For the CDR3, the DNA is TGCAGTGCCACTGGACTAGCGGGAGGTCCCGGGGAGCTGTTTTTT. Translated, it gives CSATGLAGGPGELFF.

Notes on this clonotype: Its ends do not fully match the called genes, so a read error is possible. The V call is TRBV3-1, the J call TRBJ2-1; TRBD1 matches at 10 bases. The CDR3 covers 15 residues. Germline loops: CDR1 LGHDT, CDR2 YNNKEL (reference sequence). The CDR3 nucleotides read TGTGCCGGCAGCCCGGGACAGGGGACCCACAATGAGCAGTTCTTC. This translates into CAGSPGQGTHNEQFF.

A word on this clonotype: One base away lies a much larger clone, so this may be a sequencing read error. This chain joins TRBV9 and TRBJ2-1; TRBD2 matches at 14 bases. CDR1 and CDR2 (germline): SGDLS, YYNGEE. The CDR3 has 15 residues. The CDR3 region has the DNA TGTGCCAGCAGCCTGACTAGCGGGAGGGGGTATGAGCCGTTCTTC. It is translated as CASSLTSGRGYEPFF.

The table lists this clonotype with a few counts. The chain has TRBV3-1 and TRBJ2-3, with D perhaps matching TRBD1 (6 bases). The CDR3 spans 19 residues. CDR1 LGHDT and CDR2 YNNKEL come from the germline V gene (reference sequence). Trimming removed 0 bases at V and 2 bases at J, with 21 bases between. CDR3 nucleotide sequence: TGTGCCAGCAGCCAAGATTTCATCGGGACACCGAAGACCACAGATACGCAGTATTTT. Translation gives CASSQDFIGTPKTTDTQYF.

V gene TRBV3-1 combines with J gene TRBJ2-1, with 7 bases that match TRBD2. Germline CDR1 and CDR2: LGHDT and YNNKEL (reference sequence). V lost 4 bases and J lost 2; bases outside the gene matches: 5. This CDR3 is built from 15 residues. In nucleotides, the CDR3 is TGTGCCAGCAGCCCCGGACTAGGGACCTACAATGAGCAGTTCTTC. Residues: CASSPGLGTYNEQFF.

Remarks on this clonotype: This likely comes from a read error, as the CDR3 has no conserved phenylalanine or tryptophan at its end. This chain uses TRBV9 with TRBJ2-1, with D possibly being TRBD2 (6 bases). The V end was cut by 4 bases, the J end by 5 bases, with 10 bases between. Germline V CDR1 and CDR2: SGDLS, YYNGEE. The CDR3 runs 13 residues. This CDR3 is CASSRTIDNEQFS. The CDR3 region has the DNA TGTGCCAGCAGCCGGACTATAGACAATGAGCAGTTCTCC.

As concerns this clonotype: A much larger clone is a single base away; this may be a read error. V and J are TRBV20-1 and TRBJ2-1; D gene ambiguous. In germline, CDR1 is DFQATT, CDR2 SNEGSKA (reference sequence). The CDR3 is 12 residues long. CDR3 nucleotide sequence: TGCAGTGCTATTCTATCCTACAATGAGCGGTTCTTC. This gives the protein CSAILSYNERFF.

This clonotype was detected a few times. V is TRBV20-1 and J is TRBJ2-5, with 8 bases lining up with TRBD2. The CDR3 loop spans 18 amino acids. The germline V gene has CDR1 DFQATT and CDR2 SNEGSKA (reference sequence). V was clipped by 6 bases and J by 4 bases; unmatched bases: 22. The CDR3 bases are TGCAGTGCGGCCGGGACTAGAGACCGAACGGACGACCCAGAGACCCAGTACTTC. Translating it yields CSAAGTRDRTDDPETQYF.

This clonotype was detected only once. Germline and junction disagree at one end, which may indicate a read error. The chain is built from TRBV11-2 and TRBJ1-6; D ambiguous. The CDR3 is made up of 16 amino acids. Germline V gene lookup returns CDR1 SGHAT and CDR2 FQNNGV. This CDR3 is CASSPLLAGYNSPLHF. In DNA, the CDR3 is TGTGCCAGCAGCCCCCTCCTAGCGGGTTATAATTCACCCCTTCACTTT.

On this clonotype itself: A much larger clone lies one base from this, so it may be a read error. CDR3 DNA sequence: TGTGCCAGCAGTTTAAGGCGGGAGCCCTCCTACGCGCAGTACTTC. Residues: CASSLRREPSYAQYF. This chain connects TRBV27 to TRBJ2-7, with 7 bases identical to TRBD2. The CDR3 loop spans 15 amino acids. Germline values: CDR1 MNHEY, CDR2 SMNVEV (reference sequence).

This clonotype has at least ten counts. The chain combines TRBV20-1 with TRBJ2-1; 8 positions match TRBD2. The CDR3 extends over 14 amino acids. CDR1 is DFQATT, CDR2 SNEGSKA, per germline (reference sequence). The V and J ends lost 5 bases and 4 bases, in that order; junction bases with no gene match: 7. The DNA for the CDR3 is TGCAGTGCTGACCGGGGGGGCCCTTACAATGAGCAGTTCTTC. Translation gives CSADRGGPYNEQFF.

This clonotype was counted a few times. A much larger clone is a single base away; this may be a read error. The rearrangement uses TRBV12-5 and TRBJ1-2; 8 nucleotides line up with TRBD1. CDR3 length equals 15 residues. V gave up 3 bases and J gave up 4 bases; unmatched junction bases: 7. Germline V gene sequence: CDR1 LGHNT, CDR2 FRNRAP. CDR3 nucleotide sequence: TGTGCTAGTGGTTTCGCCACTCAGGGGGCCTATGGCTACACCTTC. Translation: CASGFATQGAYGYTF. The whole variable domain, filled in from reference TRBV12-5 and TRBJ1-2, reads DARVTQTPRHKVTEMGQEVTMRCQPILGHNTVFWYRQTMMQGLELLAYFRNRAPLDDSGMPKDRFSAEMPDATLATLKIQPSEPRDSAVYFCASGFATQGAYGYTFGSGTRLTVV.

With regard to this clonotype: Its ends do not fully match the called genes, so a read error is possible. The J gene is TRBJ2-7, the V gene TRBV27; a weak D match, TRBD2 (7 bases). The CDR3 has 13 residues. Germline V gives CDR1 MNHEY, CDR2 SMNVEV (reference sequence). The CDR3 here is CASSLERGGEHYF. The DNA for the CDR3 is TGTGCCAGCAGTTTAGAGCGCGGGGGCGAGCATTACTTC.

This clonotype is a singleton in its sample. The chain carries TRBV10-3 and TRBJ1-6; 9 bases map to TRBD1. Germline assignment: CDR1 ENHRY and CDR2 SYGVKD. There are 14 residues in the CDR3. V dropped 5 bases and J dropped 7; count of bases not matched to a gene: 3. In DNA, the CDR3 is TGTGCCATCAGTCCCGGACAGGGGAATTCACCCCTCCACTTT. Translating it yields CAISPGQGNSPLHF.

This clonotype was found many times. The CDR3 region has the DNA TGCGCCAGCAGCCTGCGGGACAGGGGATGGGTCGAGCAGTACTTC. It is translated as CASSLRDRGWVEQYF. This rearrangement joins TRBV4-1 to TRBJ2-7; 10 bases are a match to TRBD1. Germline loops: CDR1 MGHRA, CDR2 YSYEKL. V trimming: 4 bases; J trimming: 6 bases; junction bases outside the gene matches: 9. CDR3 length equals 15 residues.

V is TRBV2 and J is TRBJ2-7, with 9 bases aligning to TRBD1. The CDR3 covers 13 residues. V shed 5 bases and J 6 bases; nucleotides not matched to a gene: 5. Germline CDR1 reads SNHLY; CDR2 reads FYNNEI. CDR3 bases: TGTGCCAGCAGTTTCACAGGGGGCGCCGAGCAGTACTTC. It translates to CASSFTGGAEQYF.

This clonotype has at least ten counts. This rearrangement joins TRBV2 to TRBJ2-3; D is undetermined. V lost 3 bases and J lost 4, with 14 bases in between. Germline V gene data show CDR1 as SNHLY and CDR2 as FYNNEI. This CDR3 is built from 15 residues. CDR3 residues: CASSDPRQAPDTQYF. Written as DNA, the CDR3 is TGTGCCAGCAGTGATCCTCGGCAGGCTCCAGATACGCAGTATTTT.

Of note for this clonotype: It may be a read error: a sequence one base away is much more abundant. V usage is TRBV20-1 and J usage is TRBJ2-1; 11 bases are a match to TRBD2. From germline, CDR1 is DFQATT and CDR2 SNEGSKA (reference sequence). This CDR3 region has 13 residues. The CDR3 spells CGADSGGDNEQFF. The CDR3, as DNA: TGCGGTGCTGATAGCGGGGGGGACAATGAGCAGTTCTTC.

This clonotype was observed a single time. The chain has TRBV20-1 and TRBJ2-7; D tentatively reads TRBD1 or TRBD2 (6 bases each). This CDR3 region has 15 residues. Looked up from germline, CDR1 is DFQATT and CDR2 is SNEGSKA (reference sequence). With 6 bases removed from V and 2 bases from J, the gap between germline ends came to 20 bases. The CDR3 region is CSASSLGGLTYEQYF. For the CDR3, the DNA is TGCAGTGCCAGCAGCTTAGGGGGACTTACCTACGAGCAGTACTTC.

CDR3 protein: CASSPRVGGTVEQYF. CDR3 in DNA: TGTGCCAGTAGCCCACGGGTCGGGGGAACCGTCGAGCAGTACTTC. V and J are TRBV11-3 and TRBJ2-7, with D possibly being TRBD2 (6 bases). This CDR3 has 15 residues. Germline V CDR1 and CDR2: SGHNT, YENEEA. Deletions cut 9 bases from V and 6 bases from J, with 24 bases between.

This clonotype was recorded at least ten times. The rearrangement links TRBV6-5 to TRBJ1-6, with D uncertain. The length of the CDR3 is 13 residues. Trimming left V 6 bases short and J 13 bases short, with 16 bases between. CDR1 and CDR2 (germline): MNHEY, SVGAGI. The CDR3 protein is CASSYTPGSPLHF. CDR3 nucleotide sequence: TGTGCCAGCAGCTACACACCGGGGTCCCCCCTCCACTTT.

Turning to this clonotype: This likely comes from a read error, as the CDR3 has no conserved phenylalanine or tryptophan at its end. Because the CDR3's place on the DNA is in doubt, the DNA is left out and the CDR3 is given as listed by TCRdb. The J gene is TRBJ1-6, the V gene TRBV19. The length of the CDR3 is 9 amino acids, counting both ends. The V gene's germline CDR1 is LNHDA and CDR2 SQIVND (reference sequence). The CDR3 here is CASSMVFSS.

About this clonotype itself: A clone one base away is much larger, so this may be a read error. The V and J genes are TRBV5-6 and TRBJ1-1; D is possibly TRBD1 (5 bases). This CDR3 is built from 13 residues. Trimming stripped 4 bases from V and 1 base from J, with 8 bases between. Germline lookup yields CDR1 SGHDT and CDR2 YYEEEE. The CDR3 region is CASSPRENTEAFF. CDR3 nucleotide sequence: TGTGCCAGCAGCCCCAGGGAGAACACTGAAGCTTTCTTT.

This sequence joins TRBV20-1 and TRBJ2-1; D is unresolved. Germline assignment: CDR1 DFQATT and CDR2 SNEGSKA (reference sequence). This CDR3 is 19 amino acids long. Trimming took off 3 bases at V and 0 bases at J, with 24 bases between the two ends. CDR3 nucleotide sequence: TGCAGTGCTAGGGCGCGGCGGTTCGCGGCCCGCCCCTCCTACAATGAGCAGTTCTTC. The encoded protein is CSARARRFAARPSYNEQFF.

The CDR3 DNA reads as TGCGCCAGCAGCTCCAGACAGGGGAATGAGCAGTTCTTC. Translation gives CASSSRQGNEQFF. The rearrangement links TRBV5-1 to TRBJ2-1, with 8 bases matching TRBD1. J was trimmed by 7 bases and V by 3 bases; bases with no gene match: 3. This CDR3 region has 13 residues. Germline values: CDR1 SGHRS, CDR2 YFSETQ. The whole variable domain, filled in from reference TRBV5-1 and TRBJ2-1, reads KAGVTQTPRYLIKTRGQQVTLSCSPISGHRSVSWYQQTPGQGLQFLFEYFSETQRNKGNFPGRFSGRQFSNSRSEMNVSTLELGDSALYLCASSSRQGNEQFFGPGTRLTVL.